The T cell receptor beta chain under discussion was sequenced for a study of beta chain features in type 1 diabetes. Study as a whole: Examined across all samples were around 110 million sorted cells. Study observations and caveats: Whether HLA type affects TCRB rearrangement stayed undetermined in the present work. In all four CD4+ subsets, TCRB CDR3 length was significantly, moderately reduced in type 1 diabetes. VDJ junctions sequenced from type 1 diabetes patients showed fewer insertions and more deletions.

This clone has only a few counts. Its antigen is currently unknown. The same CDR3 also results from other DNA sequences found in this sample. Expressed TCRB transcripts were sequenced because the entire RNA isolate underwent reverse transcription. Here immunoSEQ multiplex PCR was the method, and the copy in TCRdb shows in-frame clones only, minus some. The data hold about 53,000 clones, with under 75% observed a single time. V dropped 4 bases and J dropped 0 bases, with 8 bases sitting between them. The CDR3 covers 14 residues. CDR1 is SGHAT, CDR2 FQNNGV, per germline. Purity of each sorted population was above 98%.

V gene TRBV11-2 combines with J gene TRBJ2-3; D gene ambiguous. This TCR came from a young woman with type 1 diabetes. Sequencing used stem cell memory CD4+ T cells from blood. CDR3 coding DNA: TGTGCCAGCAGCTCTGTATCTAGCACAGATACGCAGTATTTT. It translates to CASSSVSSTDTQYF.